This entry is about one T cell receptor (beta chain). Produced via immunoSEQ multiplex PCR; TCRdb's table is partial and in-frame only. The sample carries roughly 250,000 clones, roughly 74% recorded once. V gave up 6 bases and J gave up 6 bases; unmatched junction bases: 12. The CDR3 contains 15 residues. Germline V gene data show CDR1 as KGHSH and CDR2 as LQKENI. The sample belongs to a study of cytotoxic CD8 clonotypes in ibrutinib-treated CLL. This clonotype was sampled from a human donor with chronic lymphocytic leukemia. Sequenced here: PBMCs, sampled after 24 months of ibrutinib treatment. This rearrangement joins TRBV18 to TRBJ2-3, with TRBD1 matching over 7 bases. The CDR3, as DNA: TGTGCCAGCTCGCCCTCTGGGACAGCCCTGGATACGCAGTATTTT. Encoded protein: CASSPSGTALDTQYF.